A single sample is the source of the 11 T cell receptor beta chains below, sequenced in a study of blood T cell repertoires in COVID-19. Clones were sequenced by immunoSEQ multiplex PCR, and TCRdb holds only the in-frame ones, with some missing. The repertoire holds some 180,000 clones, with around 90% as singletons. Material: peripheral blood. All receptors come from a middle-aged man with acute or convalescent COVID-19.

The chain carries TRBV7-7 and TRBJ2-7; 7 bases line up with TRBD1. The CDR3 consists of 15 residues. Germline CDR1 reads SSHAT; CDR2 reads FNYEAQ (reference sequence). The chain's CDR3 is CASSLKSDRSYEQYV. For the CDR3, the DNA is TGTGCTAGCAGCTTAAAGTCGGACAGGAGCTACGAGCAGTACGTC.

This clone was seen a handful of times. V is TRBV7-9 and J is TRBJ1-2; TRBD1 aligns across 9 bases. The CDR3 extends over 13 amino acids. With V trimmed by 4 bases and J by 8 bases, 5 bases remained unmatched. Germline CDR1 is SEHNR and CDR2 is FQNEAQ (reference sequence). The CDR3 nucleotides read TGTGCCAGCAGCTCGGGGACAGGGCCAGGCTACACCTTC. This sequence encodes CASSSGTGPGYTF. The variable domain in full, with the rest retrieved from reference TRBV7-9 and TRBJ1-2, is DTGVSQNPRHKITKRGQNVTFRCDPISEHNRLYWYRQTLGQGPEFLTYFQNEAQLEKSRLLSDRFSAERPKGSFSTLEIQRTEQGDSAMYLCASSSGTGPGYTFGSGTRLTVV.

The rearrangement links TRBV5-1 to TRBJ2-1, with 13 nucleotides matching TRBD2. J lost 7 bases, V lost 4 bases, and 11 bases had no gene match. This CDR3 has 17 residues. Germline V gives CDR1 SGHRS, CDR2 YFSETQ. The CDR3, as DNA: TGCGCCAGCAGCCCCGACGGACTAGCGGGGGAACTAAATGAGCAGTTCTTC. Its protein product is CASSPDGLAGELNEQFF.

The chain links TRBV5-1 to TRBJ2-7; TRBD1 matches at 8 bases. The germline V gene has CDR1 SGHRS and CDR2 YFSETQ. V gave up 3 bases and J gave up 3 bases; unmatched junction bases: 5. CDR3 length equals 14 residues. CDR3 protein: CASSYGQGIYEQYF. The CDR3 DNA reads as TGCGCCAGCAGCTATGGACAGGGAATCTACGAGCAGTACTTC.

The CDR3 DNA follows: TGTGCCAGCAGCCCTCGCGCGACAGATACGCAGTATTTT. Translated: CASSPRATDTQYF. The genes are TRBV4-2 and TRBJ2-3; D uncertain. Trimming stripped 4 bases from V and 3 bases from J, with 8 bases between. The germline CDR1 and CDR2 sequences are LGHNA and YNFKEQ. The CDR3 extends over 13 amino acids.

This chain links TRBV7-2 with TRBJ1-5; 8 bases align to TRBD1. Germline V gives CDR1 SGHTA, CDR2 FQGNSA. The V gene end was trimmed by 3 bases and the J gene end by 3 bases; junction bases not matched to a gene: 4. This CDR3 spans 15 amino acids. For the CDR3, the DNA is TGTGCCAGCAGCTTGTCGGGACAGGACAATCAGCCCCAGCATTTT. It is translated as CASSLSGQDNQPQHF.

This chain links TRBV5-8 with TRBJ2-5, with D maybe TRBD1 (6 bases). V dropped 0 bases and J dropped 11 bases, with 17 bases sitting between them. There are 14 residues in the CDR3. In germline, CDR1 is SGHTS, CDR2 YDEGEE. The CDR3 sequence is CASSLGIPGDGQYF. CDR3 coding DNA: TGTGCCAGCAGCTTGGGAATCCCAGGGGACGGGCAGTACTTC.

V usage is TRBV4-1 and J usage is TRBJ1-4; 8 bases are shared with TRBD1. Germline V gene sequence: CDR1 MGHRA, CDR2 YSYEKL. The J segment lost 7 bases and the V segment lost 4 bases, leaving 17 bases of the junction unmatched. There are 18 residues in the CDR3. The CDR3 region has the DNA TGCGCCAGCAGCCCACGGGCCGAACGGGACAGGTCTTTTGAAAAACTGTTTTTT. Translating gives CASSPRAERDRSFEKLFF.

CDR3 bases: TGTGCCACCAGTCAGCGGGGAGGTGGCACAGATACGCAGTATTTT. Translating it yields CATSQRGGGTDTQYF. The gene calls are TRBV24-1 and TRBJ2-3; 7 bases fit TRBD2. V lost 6 bases to trimming and J lost 1 base; unmatched junction nucleotides: 6. Germline loops: CDR1 KGHDR, CDR2 SFDVKD. This CDR3 region has 15 residues.

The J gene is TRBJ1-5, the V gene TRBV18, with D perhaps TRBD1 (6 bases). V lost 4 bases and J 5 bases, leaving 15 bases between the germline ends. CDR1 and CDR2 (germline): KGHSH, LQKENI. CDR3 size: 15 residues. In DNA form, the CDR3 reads TGTGCCAGCTCACTCGAGACAGGAATGGATCAGCCCCAGCATTTT. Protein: CASSLETGMDQPQHF.

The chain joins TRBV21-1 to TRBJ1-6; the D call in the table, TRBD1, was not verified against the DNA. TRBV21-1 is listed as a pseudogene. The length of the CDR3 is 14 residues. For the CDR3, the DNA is TGTGCCAGCAGCAGGGGACAGGGTTATTCACCCCTCCACTTT. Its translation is CASSRGQGYSPLHF.